The present TCR beta chain was sequenced within a study of blood T cells in healthy people across ages. Using a J-beta primer mix together with a sample-barcoded 5' primer, a second PCR was run for roughly 7 to 12 cycles. MiXCR was run by TCRdb on the 5' RACE reads, yielding one entry per CDR3 protein. Seen here are around 1,600,000 distinct CDR3 sequences, roughly two fifths observed once, and the top ten hold about 4%. There are 13 residues in the CDR3. Germline V gives CDR1 SNHLY, CDR2 FYNNEI. With 4 bases removed from V and 5 bases from J, the gap between germline ends came to 6 bases. Sequenced sample: blood. The chain uses TRBV2 and TRBJ1-6; no reliable D call. This receptor was taken from a young woman in good health. The CDR3 nucleotides read TGTGCCAGCAGTGGGGATCATAATTCACCCCTCCACTTT. This translates into CASSGDHNSPLHF.